The 21 T cell receptor beta chains below were found in one sample sequenced in a study of blood T cell repertoires in COVID-19. Here immunoSEQ multiplex PCR was the method, and the copy in TCRdb shows in-frame clones only, minus some. The sample has some 190,000 clones; 70% to 90% are singletons. The sample consisted of peripheral blood. The receptors were sampled from a man in his 60s with acute or convalescent COVID-19.

The V gene is TRBV9, the J gene TRBJ2-1; 16 nucleotides line up with TRBD2. Losses at the gene ends were 3 bases for V and 6 bases for J; bases not matched to a gene: 12. The CDR3 loop spans 19 amino acids. In germline, CDR1 is SGDLS, CDR2 YYNGEE. In DNA, the CDR3 is TGTGCCAGCAGCGCCAGTCCCGGGACTAGCGGGAGGGCCATCAATGAGCAGTTCTTC. It translates to CASSASPGTSGRAINEQFF.

The chain combines TRBV7-2 with TRBJ2-1; 7 bases fit TRBD2. CDR3 length: 15 residues. J gave up 3 bases and V 3 bases, and 5 bases lay outside the gene matches. Germline V lookup: CDR1 SGHTA, CDR2 FQGNSA. The CDR3 DNA is TGTGCCAGCAGCTTCGGCGGGGGATACTACAATGAGCAGTTCTTC. It translates to CASSFGGGYYNEQFF.

The chain has TRBV7-2 and TRBJ2-1; 8 positions match TRBD1. Trimming cost V 5 bases and J 1 base; bases outside gene matches: 7. There are 16 residues in the CDR3. Germline V gene data show CDR1 as SGHTA and CDR2 as FQGNSA. Written as DNA, the CDR3 is TGTGCCAGCAGCCCTCAGGGGGCGGTTTCCTACAATGAGCAGTTCTTC. Protein sequence: CASSPQGAVSYNEQFF.

The V call is TRBV7-2, the J call TRBJ2-7; D perhaps matches TRBD2 (5 bases). Trimming took 5 bases from V and 2 from J, leaving 16 bases between them. The CDR3 is made up of 15 amino acids. CDR1 is SGHTA, CDR2 FQGNSA, per germline. The CDR3 reads CASSPTRTGTYEQYF. The DNA for the CDR3 is TGTGCCAGCAGCCCAACCCGGACGGGAACCTACGAGCAGTACTTC.

V is TRBV4-1 and J is TRBJ1-2; 7 positions agree with TRBD1. Trimming removed 1 base from V and 0 bases from J; junction bases left unmatched: 2. Germline CDR1 MGHRA, CDR2 YSYEKL. The CDR3 is 15 residues long. CDR3 residues: CASSQAGGANYGYTF. CDR3 coding DNA: TGCGCCAGCAGCCAAGCAGGGGGAGCTAACTATGGCTACACCTTC.

The V and J genes are TRBV7-3 and TRBJ2-2; TRBD2 aligns across 13 bases. V shed 6 bases, J shed 5 bases, and the junction held 6 bases outside the gene matches. This CDR3 region has 16 residues. The V gene's germline CDR1 is SGHTA and CDR2 FQGTGA. The DNA for the CDR3 is TGTGCCAGCAGTAGGACTAGCGGGAGTGGGACCGGGGAGCTGTTTTTT. Its translation: CASSRTSGSGTGELFF.

The chain employs TRBV15 and TRBJ2-1, with D possibly being TRBD1 (5 bases). In germline, CDR1 is LNHNV, CDR2 YYDKDF (reference sequence). This CDR3 contains 14 residues. Trimming took off 3 bases at V and 9 bases at J, with 15 bases between the two ends. CDR3 region: CATSSPILGVEQFF. CDR3 DNA sequence: TGTGCCACCAGCAGTCCCATCCTAGGGGTTGAGCAGTTCTTC.

The rearrangement uses TRBV7-2 and TRBJ2-2; 7 bases are shared with TRBD1. The V gene's germline CDR1 is SGHTA and CDR2 FQGNSA. V lost 7 bases, J lost 7 bases, and 15 bases stayed unmatched. The CDR3 is 16 residues long. CDR3 region: CASNLRGQGYNGELFF. Written as DNA, the CDR3 is TGTGCCAGCAACCTAAGGGGGCAGGGATATAACGGGGAGCTGTTTTTT.

The chain employs TRBV3-1 (or the pseudogene TRBV3-2) and TRBJ2-7; 10 nucleotides align to TRBD2. With 4 bases clipped from V and 4 bases from J, the junction kept 4 bases outside the gene matches. The CDR3 has 14 residues. The germline V gene has CDR1 LGHDT and CDR2 YNNKEL (reference sequence). This CDR3 reads CASSRAGGPYEQYF. As DNA, the CDR3 is TGTGCCAGCAGCCGAGCGGGAGGGCCTTACGAGCAGTACTTC.

The chain has TRBV2 and TRBJ2-7, with TRBD1 as a possible D gene (6 bases). Germline CDR1 SNHLY, CDR2 FYNNEI. The CDR3 length is 15 residues. Trimming took 8 bases from V and 0 from J, leaving 17 bases between them. The DNA for the CDR3 is TGTGCCAGCGGGGGCAAGGGACGGCGCTCCTACGAGCAGTACTTC. Amino acid sequence: CASGGKGRRSYEQYF.

This clone was seen a single time. The genes are TRBV27 and TRBJ2-7, with a tentative D call TRBD1 (6 bases). The CDR3 runs to 17 residues. Trimming took off 0 bases at V and 3 bases at J, with 18 bases between the two ends. Germline V gene sequence: CDR1 MNHEY, CDR2 SMNVEV (reference sequence). The CDR3 region is CASSLSLKTDRNYEQYF. The CDR3 DNA sequence: TGTGCCAGCAGTTTATCCCTGAAGACCGACAGGAACTACGAGCAGTACTTC.

The chain recombines TRBV9 with TRBJ1-3; 7 positions match TRBD1. The V gene end was trimmed by 0 bases and the J gene end by 3 bases; junction bases not matched to a gene: 3. Germline loops: CDR1 SGDLS, CDR2 YYNGEE. This CDR3 has 15 residues. In nucleotides, the CDR3 is TGTGCCAGCAGCGTAGAGGGGGCTTATGGAAACACCATATATTTT. Protein sequence: CASSVEGAYGNTIYF.

V gene TRBV9 combines with J gene TRBJ2-2; unclear D gene. Germline V gene lookup returns CDR1 SGDLS and CDR2 YYNGEE. CDR3 size: 12 residues. V was trimmed by 3 bases and J by 7 bases, leaving 7 bases between them. As DNA, the CDR3 is TGTGCCAGCAGCGGACTGGGCGGGGAGCTGTTTTTT. Its translation: CASSGLGGELFF.

The CDR3 loop reads CASSRPPGQGNQPQHF. The CDR3 DNA is TGTGCCAGCAGTCGACCACCGGGACAAGGAAATCAGCCCCAGCATTTT. This chain connects TRBV28 to TRBJ1-5, with D perhaps matching TRBD1 (6 bases). Germline V gene sequence: CDR1 MDHEN, CDR2 SYDVKM. The CDR3 is made up of 16 amino acids. V gave up 5 bases and J gave up 4 bases, with 18 bases separating them.

This sequence joins TRBV28 and TRBJ1-1; TRBD1 matches 8 bases. V lost 3 bases and J lost 8; bases outside the gene matches: 11. Germline CDR1 is MDHEN and CDR2 is SYDVKM. The CDR3 contains 15 residues. In DNA form, the CDR3 reads TGTGCCAGCAGTTTCGCACACGGACAGGGCCCAGAAGCTTTCTTT. Translating gives CASSFAHGQGPEAFF.

The rearrangement links TRBV7-2 to TRBJ2-5; D is unclear. The germline V and J ends were trimmed by 5 bases and 5 bases, with 21 bases remaining between them. This CDR3 spans 16 amino acids. CDR1 and CDR2 from the germline V gene are SGHTA and FQGNSA. CDR3 bases: TGTGCCAGCAGCCCCTCCCGTAATCCGGAGTACGAGACCCAGTACTTC. Encoded protein: CASSPSRNPEYETQYF.

The J gene is TRBJ2-5, the V gene TRBV5-1, with 7 bases fitting TRBD2. With 4 bases clipped from V and 2 bases from J, the junction kept 8 bases outside the gene matches. CDR3 length equals 15 residues. Germline V gene lookup returns CDR1 SGHRS and CDR2 YFSETQ. The CDR3 sequence: CASSQKREAQETQYF. The CDR3 region has the DNA TGCGCCAGCAGCCAGAAGCGGGAAGCACAAGAGACCCAGTACTTC.

This chain connects TRBV2 to TRBJ2-1, with 8 positions matching TRBD2. The CDR3 is made up of 13 amino acids. Germline CDR1 SNHLY, CDR2 FYNNEI. V dropped 6 bases and J dropped 9; count of bases not matched to a gene: 7. The CDR3 reads CASRGTRGPEQFF. Written as DNA, the CDR3 is TGTGCCAGCAGAGGGACTAGGGGTCCTGAGCAGTTCTTC.

This clone was observed a few times. The V and J genes are TRBV2 and TRBJ1-5; TRBD1 is a possible D gene (6 bases). CDR1 and CDR2 (germline): SNHLY, FYNNEI. With 6 bases removed from V and 7 bases from J, the gap between germline ends came to 16 bases. CDR3 size: 14 residues. The CDR3 here is CASRSHRTEQPQHF. The CDR3 nucleotides are TGTGCCAGCAGGAGCCACAGGACAGAACAGCCCCAGCATTTT.

The CDR3 reads CASSQARTSGQFSYEQYF. The CDR3 coding sequence is TGTGCCAGCAGCCAAGCCCGGACTAGCGGGCAGTTCTCCTACGAGCAGTACTTC. The chain combines TRBV3-1 (or the pseudogene TRBV3-2) with TRBJ2-7, with TRBD2 matching 11 bases. J gave up 0 bases and V 1 base, and 8 bases lay outside the gene matches. In germline, CDR1 is LGHDT, CDR2 YNNKEL (reference sequence). The CDR3 is 18 amino acids.

This chain joins TRBV15 and TRBJ2-5, with TRBD2 matching over 9 bases. There are 15 residues in the CDR3. Per germline, CDR1 LNHNV and CDR2 YYDKDF (reference sequence). Unmatched junction bases numbered 9, after V lost 5 bases and J lost 5 bases. The CDR3 region is CATSAQKTSGETQYF. The CDR3 region has the DNA TGTGCCACCAGCGCTCAAAAAACTAGCGGGGAGACCCAGTACTTC. Full variable domain (remainder filled in from reference TRBV15 and TRBJ2-5): DAMVIQNPRYQVTQFGKPVTLSCSQTLNHNVMYWYQQKSSQAPKLLFHYYDKDFNNEADTPDNFQSRRPNTSFCFLDIRSPGLGDTAMYLCATSAQKTSGETQYFGPGTRLLVL.